This is a list of T cell receptor beta chains from one sample in a study of blood T cell repertoires in COVID-19. Clones were read by immunoSEQ multiplex PCR, and TCRdb kept only the in-frame ones, dropping some. The sample shows 250,000 to 300,000 clones, 75% to 90% of them seen only once. The sequenced sample was peripheral blood. These receptors came from a man between 45 and 60 years old with acute or convalescent COVID-19. Both conserved end residues are part of each CDR3. Each record gives: CDR3 length, V gene, D gene, clone size, J gene, CDR3 protein, CDR3 DNA. A D gene is named only where the DNA matches it firmly. Not all rows give a size; the values are once, few, many and, for expanded clones, a class.

cdr3_length: 17; v_call: TRBV7-8; d_call: .; clone_size: .; j_call: TRBJ1-5; cdr3_aa: CASSSGTSGGGRWPQHF; cdr3_nt: TGTGCCAGCAGCTCAGGGACTAGCGGGGGGGGACGGTGGCCCCAGCATTTT
cdr3_length: 12; v_call: TRBV5-4; d_call: .; clone_size: .; j_call: TRBJ2-5; cdr3_aa: CASSPGGETQYF; cdr3_nt: TGTGCCAGCAGCCCCGGAGGGGAGACCCAGTACTTC
cdr3_length: 14; v_call: TRBV5-5; d_call: TRBD2; clone_size: .; j_call: TRBJ2-7; cdr3_aa: CASSFGTSSPEQYF; cdr3_nt: TGTGCCAGCAGCTTTGGGACTAGCTCGCCCGAGCAGTACTTC
cdr3_length: 13; v_call: TRBV9; d_call: TRBD1; clone_size: .; j_call: TRBJ1-2; cdr3_aa: CASSFGQDYGYTF; cdr3_nt: TGTGCCAGCAGCTTTGGACAGGACTATGGCTACACCTTC
cdr3_length: 15; v_call: TRBV6-5; d_call: .; clone_size: once; j_call: TRBJ2-5; cdr3_aa: CASSPRRRAQETQYF; cdr3_nt: TGTGCCAGCAGCCCCAGAAGGAGGGCTCAAGAGACCCAGTACTTC
cdr3_length: 14; v_call: TRBV2; d_call: .; clone_size: .; j_call: TRBJ1-1; cdr3_aa: CASRRDTLNTEAFF; cdr3_nt: TGTGCCAGCAGACGAGACACCTTGAACACTGAAGCTTTCTTT
cdr3_length: 16; v_call: TRBV5-6; d_call: .; clone_size: .; j_call: TRBJ1-6; cdr3_aa: CASSRGWDGNNSPLHF; cdr3_nt: TGTGCCAGCAGCCGCGGGTGGGATGGTAATAATTCACCCCTCCACTTT
cdr3_length: 12; v_call: TRBV7-6; d_call: .; clone_size: .; j_call: TRBJ2-7; cdr3_aa: CASSLEGDEQYF; cdr3_nt: TGTGCCAGCAGCTTAGAAGGGGACGAGCAGTACTTC
cdr3_length: 15; v_call: TRBV7-9; d_call: TRBD2; clone_size: .; j_call: TRBJ2-5; cdr3_aa: CASSLGAGGQETQYF; cdr3_nt: TGTGCCAGCAGCTTAGGAGCGGGGGGCCAAGAGACCCAGTACTTC
cdr3_length: 13; v_call: TRBV11-3; d_call: .; clone_size: .; j_call: TRBJ1-2; cdr3_aa: CASSLGEGNGYTF; cdr3_nt: TGTGCCAGCAGCTTAGGGGAGGGAAATGGCTACACCTTC
cdr3_length: 14; v_call: TRBV6-1; d_call: .; clone_size: .; j_call: TRBJ1-2; cdr3_aa: CASSEAWQGSGYTF; cdr3_nt: TGTGCCAGCAGTGAAGCGTGGCAGGGGTCTGGCTACACCTTC
cdr3_length: 17; v_call: TRBV5-1; d_call: TRBD1; clone_size: .; j_call: TRBJ1-2; cdr3_aa: CASSLAGGGQGTYGYTF; cdr3_nt: TGCGCCAGCAGCTTGGCCGGCGGAGGACAGGGGACCTATGGCTACACCTTC
cdr3_length: 11; v_call: TRBV6-6; d_call: .; clone_size: .; j_call: TRBJ2-1; cdr3_aa: CASITGVEQFF; cdr3_nt: TGTGCCAGCATTACGGGGGTTGAGCAGTTCTTC
cdr3_length: 16; v_call: TRBV27; d_call: TRBD2; clone_size: .; j_call: TRBJ2-5; cdr3_aa: CASSPRLAESQETQYF; cdr3_nt: TGTGCCAGCAGTCCCCGACTAGCGGAGAGCCAAGAGACCCAGTACTTC
cdr3_length: 13; v_call: TRBV18; d_call: .; clone_size: .; j_call: TRBJ2-7; cdr3_aa: CASSLGTGKEQYF; cdr3_nt: TGTGCCAGCTCATTGGGAACAGGGAAGGAGCAGTACTTC
cdr3_length: 14; v_call: TRBV5-4; d_call: .; clone_size: .; j_call: TRBJ1-1; cdr3_aa: CASSSGLMNTEAFF; cdr3_nt: TGTGCCAGCAGCTCGGGACTCATGAACACTGAAGCTTTCTTT
cdr3_length: 15; v_call: TRBV7-2; d_call: TRBD2; clone_size: .; j_call: TRBJ2-1; cdr3_aa: CASSLELAGANEQFF; cdr3_nt: TGTGCCAGCAGCTTAGAACTAGCGGGGGCCAATGAGCAGTTCTTC
cdr3_length: 16; v_call: TRBV7-3; d_call: TRBD1; clone_size: .; j_call: TRBJ2-2; cdr3_aa: CASSPGQATGTGELFF; cdr3_nt: TGTGCCAGCAGCCCCGGACAGGCAACGGGCACCGGGGAGCTGTTTTTT
cdr3_length: 14; v_call: TRBV5-4; d_call: TRBD1; clone_size: .; j_call: TRBJ1-2; cdr3_aa: CASSLTGGNYGYTF; cdr3_nt: TGTGCCAGCAGCTTGACAGGGGGCAATTATGGCTACACCTTC
cdr3_length: 16; v_call: TRBV6-5; d_call: TRBD1; clone_size: .; j_call: TRBJ1-2; cdr3_aa: CASSSGTGRRNYGYTF; cdr3_nt: TGTGCCAGCAGTTCTGGGACAGGCCGGCGGAACTATGGCTACACCTTC
cdr3_length: 14; v_call: TRBV15; d_call: .; clone_size: .; j_call: TRBJ1-4; cdr3_aa: CATSRDRGREKLFF; cdr3_nt: TGTGCCACCAGCAGAGATAGGGGCAGAGAAAAACTGTTTTTT
cdr3_length: 14; v_call: TRBV5-1; d_call: .; clone_size: once; j_call: TRBJ2-5; cdr3_aa: CASSLAGSQETQYF; cdr3_nt: TGCGCCAGCAGCTTGGCGGGGAGTCAAGAGACCCAGTACTTC
cdr3_length: 13; v_call: TRBV14; d_call: .; clone_size: once; j_call: TRBJ2-7; cdr3_aa: CASSQHQGWEQYF; cdr3_nt: TGTGCCAGCAGCCAGCACCAGGGGTGGGAGCAGTACTTC
cdr3_length: 14; v_call: TRBV9; d_call: .; clone_size: .; j_call: TRBJ1-1; cdr3_aa: CASSRQGAGTEAFF; cdr3_nt: TGTGCCAGCAGCAGGCAGGGCGCTGGCACTGAAGCTTTCTTT